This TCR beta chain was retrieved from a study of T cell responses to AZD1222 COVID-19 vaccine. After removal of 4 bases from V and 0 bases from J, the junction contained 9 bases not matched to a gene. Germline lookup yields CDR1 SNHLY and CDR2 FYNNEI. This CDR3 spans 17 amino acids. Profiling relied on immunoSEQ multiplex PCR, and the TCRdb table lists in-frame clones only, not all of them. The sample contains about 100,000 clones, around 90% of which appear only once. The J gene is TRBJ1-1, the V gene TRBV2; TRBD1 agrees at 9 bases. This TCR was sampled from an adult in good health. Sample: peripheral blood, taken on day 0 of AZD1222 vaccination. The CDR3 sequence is CASSAGQGPRMNTEAFF. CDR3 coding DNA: TGTGCCAGCAGTGCGGGACAGGGACCGAGGATGAACACTGAAGCTTTCTTT. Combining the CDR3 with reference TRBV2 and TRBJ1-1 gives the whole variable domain EPEVTQTPSHQVTQMGQEVILRCVPISNHLYFYWYRQILGQKVEFLVSFYNNEISEKSEIFDDQFSVERPDGSNFTLKIRSTKLEDSAMYFCASSAGQGPRMNTEAFFGQGTRLTVV.